This TCR beta chain comes out of a study of Tregs in tolerant kidney transplant recipients. Study results and caveats: No direct test of biological reproducibility was done here. Tregs expanded with activated donor B cells seemed most donor-specific. For some patients, primers changed over time, blocking nucleotide-level comparison.

As concerns this clone: Antigen: not known. The read finishes 3 residues shy of the CDR3 end, and the germline J gene is used to complete it.

Germline V gene data show CDR1 as DFQATT and CDR2 as SNEGSKA (reference sequence). Between the trimmed V and J ends, which lost 0 bases and 0 bases, there was a span of 9 bases. This CDR3 is 14 amino acids long. Related graft donors supplied nonmyeloablative bone marrow transplants, and mixed chimerism was transient. CD4+CD25+CD127- Tregs, CD4+CD25- non-Tregs, CD4 and CD8 cells were sorted. Profiled with immunoSEQ multiplex PCR; TCRdb holds only in-frame clones, not every one. The sample's table shows around 10,000 clones. This sequence originates from a human patient who received a combined kidney and bone marrow transplant. Some of the T cells may derive from the graft donor. The J gene is TRBJ2-7, the V gene TRBV20-1; the D gene is possibly TRBD1 (6 bases). The sample in question was CD8+ T cells from blood (PBMCs), obtained 24 months after the transplant. Partial CDR3 DNA: TGCAGTGCTAGAGATGCACAGGGCTCCTACGAG. Translating it yields CSARDAQGSYE. The whole CDR3 sequence reads CSARDAQGSYEQYF.